This passage covers 10 T cell receptor beta chains from one sample sequenced in a study of OX40 agonist ivuxolimab in advanced cancers. TCRdb's copy holds only in-frame clones and misses some; the assay was immunoSEQ multiplex PCR. The data show about 86,000 clones, around 85% seen once. The material sequenced was CD4+ or CD8+ T cells sorted from blood, taken in a trial of the OX40 agonist ivuxolimab. All receptors come from an adult with an advanced solid tumor such as melanoma, head and neck, liver or kidney cancer.

This chain links TRBV11-2 with TRBJ2-2, with 7 bases aligning to TRBD2. Germline values: CDR1 SGHAT, CDR2 FQNNGV. Germline trimming cut 5 bases from V and 7 bases from J; bases unmatched to any gene: 10. The CDR3 sequence is 15 residues long. The chain's CDR3 is CASSMRGLPDGELFF. The CDR3, as DNA: TGTGCCAGCAGCATGAGGGGACTACCCGACGGGGAGCTGTTTTTT.

This clone came up a few times. The rearrangement joins TRBV19 to TRBJ1-2; D is uncertain. Trimming took off 7 bases at V and 4 bases at J, with 28 bases between the two ends. Per germline, CDR1 LNHDA and CDR2 SQIVND (reference sequence). CDR3 length: 18 residues. The CDR3 sequence is CASTNGGSVLLTTYGYTF. DNA for the CDR3: TGTGCCAGTACTAACGGAGGCTCTGTGCTCCTAACTACCTATGGCTACACCTTC.

V is TRBV2 and J is TRBJ2-1, with D perhaps given as TRBD1 or TRBD2 (5 bases each). V lost 9 bases, J lost 5 bases, and 17 bases lay in between. The CDR3 sequence is 14 residues long. From germline, CDR1 is SNHLY and CDR2 FYNNEI. The CDR3 sequence: CASSPRDPDNEQFF. CDR3 bases: TGTGCCAGTAGCCCCCGGGACCCCGACAATGAGCAGTTCTTC.

The CDR3 DNA reads as TGTGCCAGCAGCCAAGTTGCAGCCCCCTACGAGCAGTACTTC. Translation gives CASSQVAAPYEQYF. The gene calls are TRBV4-2 and TRBJ2-7; D call uncertain. CDR1 and CDR2 from the germline V gene are LGHNA and YNFKEQ. This CDR3 region has 14 residues. V was clipped by 1 base and J by 2 bases, with 9 bases between them.

The chain uses TRBV4-1 and TRBJ2-1; possible D gene TRBD2, 7 bases. Germline V gene sequence: CDR1 MGHRA, CDR2 YSYEKL. The CDR3 has 17 amino acids. V was shortened by 1 base and J by 3 bases, with 16 bases between the two germline ends. CDR3 in DNA: TGCGCCAGCAGCCAAGGGGGGGGCCCCCTTGACTACAATGAGCAGTTCTTC. Translated, it gives CASSQGGGPLDYNEQFF.

This clone was counted once. V is TRBV30 and J is TRBJ1-6; 10 bases match TRBD1. CDR1 and CDR2 (germline): GTSNPN, SVGIG (reference sequence). The CDR3 consists of 17 residues. With V trimmed by 3 bases and J by 9 bases, 14 bases remained unmatched. The CDR3 nucleotides are TGTGCCTGGAGCCTCGCCCTGGGACAGGGGTCGGGTTCACCCCTCCACTTT. Its protein is CAWSLALGQGSGSPLHF.

The chain recombines TRBV6-1 with TRBJ1-1, with D uncertain. Germline lookup yields CDR1 MNHNS and CDR2 SASEGT. Trimming shortened V by 4 bases and J by 1 base, and 13 bases separated the two germline ends. The CDR3 runs 15 residues. In nucleotides, the CDR3 is TGTGCCAGCAGTGGCGTCCTGGGTAGGAACACTGAAGCTTTCTTT. Translation: CASSGVLGRNTEAFF.

The chain couples TRBV11-2 to TRBJ1-4, with TRBD1 matching 10 bases. This CDR3 spans 14 amino acids. V lost 3 bases, J lost 6 bases, and 1 base stayed unmatched. CDR1 is SGHAT and CDR2 is FQNNGV in the germline V gene. The CDR3 bases are TGTGCCAGCAGCTTCGGGACAGGGGATGAAAAACTGTTTTTT. It encodes CASSFGTGDEKLFF.

The rearrangement joins TRBV28 to TRBJ1-6; D is possibly TRBD1 (5 bases). CDR1 and CDR2 (germline): MDHEN, SYDVKM. The CDR3 has 15 residues. Trimming stripped 4 bases from V and 8 bases from J, with 15 bases between. In DNA, the CDR3 is TGTGCCAGCAGTTCAGCGGGACGCGGGGATTCACCCCTCCACTTT. It yields the protein CASSSAGRGDSPLHF.

The V call is TRBV6-5, the J call TRBJ2-7; D is uncertain. CDR1 and CDR2 from the germline V gene are MNHEY and SVGAGI. The V gene lost 6 bases and the J gene lost 2 bases, with 8 bases spanning the gap. The CDR3 totals 12 residues. The CDR3 protein is CASRRSPYEQYF. DNA of the CDR3: TGTGCCAGCAGACGGTCCCCCTACGAGCAGTACTTC.